This T cell receptor beta chain emerged from a study of T cell changes during pregnancy in multiple sclerosis. With 4 bases removed from V and 4 bases from J, the gap between germline ends came to 14 bases. The germline CDR1 and CDR2 sequences are SGHNT and YYREEE (reference sequence). The CDR3 consists of 14 residues. Assay used: immunoSEQ multiplex PCR; TCRdb lists only in-frame clones, some missing. Of 65,000 to 70,000 clones listed, approximately 92% are singletons. The sequence derives from a female donor in good health, enrolled as a control in a pregnancy study. This chain links TRBV5-4 with TRBJ1-2, with D hard to call. The sequencing used peripheral blood, collected in the third trimester of pregnancy. Here the CDR3 reads CASSQLPSGYGYTF. The CDR3 bases are TGTGCCAGCAGCCAGCTCCCCTCGGGCTATGGCTACACCTTC.